These T cell receptor beta chains were read from a single sample in a study of blood T cell repertoires in COVID-19. Profiling relied on immunoSEQ multiplex PCR, and the TCRdb table lists in-frame clones only, not all of them. The sample gives approximately 470,000 clones, approximately 85% of which show up once; approximately 3.2% is in the top ten. The sequenced material came from peripheral blood. The receptor set was obtained from a human donor in a cohort sampled during active COVID-19. The CDR3 runs from the conserved cysteine through the conserved F or W. D genes are given only for firm matches. Clone size, where shown, is once, few, many, or a class for clones that have expanded.

>TRBJ1-1|TRBV3-1/TRBV3-2|.|.
CASSPGTDPEAFF
TGTGCCAGCAGCCCCGGGACTGATCCTGAAGCTTTCTTT
>TRBJ1-6|TRBV16|.|.
CASSQFALSYNSPLHF
TGTGCCAGCAGCCAATTCGCACTCTCCTATAATTCACCCCTCCACTTT
>TRBJ1-1|TRBV19|.|TRBD1
CASSTPTGRNTEAFF
TGTGCCAGTAGTACCCCGACAGGGAGGAACACTGAAGCTTTCTTT
>TRBJ2-1|TRBV3-1/TRBV3-2|once|TRBD1
CASSDRDRVLNEQFF
TGTGCCAGCAGCGACCGGGACAGGGTTCTCAATGAGCAGTTCTTC
>TRBJ1-4|TRBV28|.|.
CASTRGIVEKLFF
TGTGCCAGCACGAGGGGGATCGTCGAAAAACTGTTTTTT
>TRBJ2-5|TRBV7-3|once|TRBD2
CASSLSLAGPQYF
TGTGCCAGCAGCTTAAGCCTAGCGGGGCCCCAGTACTTC
>TRBJ2-7|TRBV25-1|.|.
CASSESGSSYEQYF
TGTGCCAGCAGTGAATCGGGATCCTCCTACGAGCAGTACTTC
>TRBJ2-2|TRBV7-6|.|TRBD2
CASSPGLAENTGELFF
TGTGCCAGCAGCCCGGGACTAGCGGAGAACACCGGGGAGCTGTTTTTT
>TRBJ2-5|TRBV30|.|.
CAWSTGRQETQYF
TGTGCCTGGAGTACGGGGAGGCAAGAGACCCAGTACTTC
>TRBJ1-1|TRBV19|.|.
CASSIDLNTEAFF
TGTGCCAGTAGTATAGATCTTAACACTGAAGCTTTCTTT
>TRBJ2-1|TRBV11-2|.|.
CASRPRGEQFF
TGTGCCAGCAGACCTCGGGGTGAGCAGTTCTTC
>TRBJ2-7|TRBV18|.|.
CASSPVQTSGEEQYF
TGTGCCAGCTCACCCGTACAGACCTCAGGTGAGGAGCAGTACTTC
>TRBJ1-1|TRBV3-1/TRBV3-2|.|TRBD1
CASSRPGQGYEAFF
TGTGCCAGCAGCCGACCGGGACAGGGGTATGAAGCTTTCTTT
>TRBJ2-3|TRBV5-1|.|.
CASSWRGGASTDTQYF
TGCGCCAGCAGCTGGAGGGGGGGCGCAAGCACAGATACGCAGTATTTT
>TRBJ2-3|TRBV5-4|.|TRBD2
CASSFGAGVTDTQYF
TGTGCCAGCAGCTTCGGGGCGGGGGTCACAGATACGCAGTATTTT
>TRBJ2-7|TRBV9|once|TRBD2
CASTSGTSGYEQYF
TGTGCCAGCACCTCGGGGACTAGCGGCTACGAGCAGTACTTC
>TRBJ2-1|TRBV6-5|.|.
CASIWADEQFF
TGTGCCAGCATATGGGCTGATGAGCAGTTCTTC
>TRBJ1-1|TRBV5-1|.|.
CASSLESRNTEAFF
TGCGCCAGCAGCTTGGAATCGAGGAACACTGAAGCTTTCTTT
>TRBJ2-7|TRBV25-1|.|TRBD2
CASSDPSGRALGEQYF
TGTGCCAGCAGTGACCCAAGCGGGAGGGCCTTGGGCGAGCAGTACTTC
>TRBJ1-3|TRBV7-6|.|.
CASSSHREITGNTIYF
TGTGCCAGCAGCTCCCACAGGGAGATTACGGGAAACACCATATATTTT
>TRBJ2-1|TRBV19|.|TRBD2
CASSLLAGDFGEQFF
TGTGCCAGTAGTTTGCTAGCGGGAGATTTTGGTGAGCAGTTCTTC
>TRBJ2-3|TRBV4-1|.|.
CASSQVFAYTDTQYF
TGCGCCAGCAGCCAAGTCTTCGCGTACACAGATACGCAGTATTTT
>TRBJ1-2|TRBV11-2|.|.
CASSLSVTQDYGYTF
TGTGCCAGCAGCTTATCAGTAACCCAGGACTATGGCTACACCTTC
>TRBJ2-7|TRBV5-5|.|.
CASSLGGSEQYF
TGTGCCAGCAGCCTTGGGGGGTCCGAGCAGTACTTC
>TRBJ2-7|TRBV11-2|.|.
CASSFNSYEQYF
TGTGCCAGCAGCTTTAACTCCTACGAGCAGTACTTC
>TRBJ2-1|TRBV2|.|TRBD2
CASRRTSGSYNEQFF
TGTGCCAGCAGGCGGACTAGCGGTTCCTACAATGAGCAGTTCTTC
>TRBJ1-1|TRBV28|.|TRBD1
CASSATGVDTEAFF
TGTGCCAGCAGTGCGACAGGGGTGGACACTGAAGCTTTCTTT
>TRBJ1-5|TRBV7-2|.|TRBD1
CASSLTGVNQPQHF
TGTGCCAGCAGCTTGACAGGGGTAAATCAGCCCCAGCATTTT
>TRBJ2-3|TRBV7-3|.|.
CASSFVGQGLGDTQYF
TGTGCCAGCAGCTTCGTGGGCCAGGGATTGGGAGATACGCAGTATTTT
>TRBJ1-1|TRBV7-9|.|.
CASSPISVTEAFF
TGTGCCAGCAGCCCGATATCGGTCACTGAAGCTTTCTTT
>TRBJ1-2|TRBV4-3|.|.
CASSQELELYGYTF
TGCGCCAGCAGCCAAGAACTCGAGCTCTATGGCTACACCTTC
>TRBJ1-1|TRBV28|.|.
CASTLGFQGFEAFF
TGTGCCAGCACATTAGGATTCCAGGGCTTTGAAGCTTTCTTT
>TRBJ1-1|TRBV9|.|TRBD1
CASSGDRLNTEAFF
TGTGCCAGCAGCGGGGACAGGCTGAACACTGAAGCTTTCTTT
>TRBJ1-2|TRBV15|.|TRBD1
CATSRGRQGYYGYTF
TGTGCCACCAGCAGAGGGAGACAGGGATACTATGGCTACACCTTC
>TRBJ2-5|TRBV7-8|.|TRBD1
CASSRDREETQYF
TGTGCCAGCAGCAGGGACAGGGAAGAGACCCAGTACTTC
>TRBJ2-6|TRBV19|.|.
CASSIMAGGTGANVLTF
TGTGCCAGTAGTATAATGGCAGGGGGGACTGGGGCCAACGTCCTGACTTTC
>TRBJ2-7|TRBV5-6|.|TRBD2
CASRPTSGNSYEQYF
TGTGCCAGCAGACCAACTAGCGGCAATTCCTACGAGCAGTACTTC
>TRBJ2-2|TRBV9|.|.
CASSPKDRDINSRELFF
TGTGCCAGCAGCCCCAAGGACCGGGACATTAATTCCCGGGAGCTGTTTTTT
>TRBJ1-5|TRBV5-1|.|TRBD1
CASSLAGQYNQPQHF
TGCGCCAGCAGCTTGGCGGGACAGTACAATCAGCCCCAGCATTTT
>TRBJ2-2|TRBV7-2|.|TRBD2
CASRTSGSTGELFF
TGTGCCAGCAGAACTAGCGGGAGTACCGGGGAGCTGTTTTTT
>TRBJ1-1|TRBV7-2|few|.
CASSLGSVGEAFF
TGTGCCAGCAGCTTAGGGTCGGTCGGTGAAGCTTTCTTT
>TRBJ1-2|TRBV10-3|.|TRBD1
CAISPPSTGRYGYTF
TGTGCCATCAGCCCACCATCGACAGGGCGCTATGGCTACACCTTC
>TRBJ1-1|TRBV29-1|few|.
CSVVNRSNTEAFF
TGCAGCGTTGTTAACAGATCGAACACTGAAGCTTTCTTT
>TRBJ2-2|TRBV13|.|TRBD1
CASSVTGNTGELFF
TGTGCCAGCAGCGTGACAGGGAATACCGGGGAGCTGTTTTTT
>TRBJ2-1|TRBV27|.|.
CASSLREASYNEQFF
TGTGCCAGCAGTCTGCGGGAAGCCTCCTACAATGAGCAGTTCTTC
>TRBJ2-3|TRBV7-9|.|.
CASSFTSDTQYF
TGTGCCAGCAGCTTCACATCAGATACGCAGTATTTT
>TRBJ1-2|TRBV10-3|.|.
CAISVRQEADSNYGYTF
TGTGCCATCAGTGTTCGACAGGAAGCCGACTCTAACTATGGCTACACCTTC
>TRBJ1-2|TRBV7-2|.|.
CASSLAGGASGYTF
TGTGCCAGCAGCTTAGCTGGGGGCGCGAGTGGCTACACCTTC
>TRBJ2-3|TRBV9|.|TRBD2
CASSAPREGLPTDTQYF
TGTGCCAGCAGCGCCCCGCGGGAGGGCCTTCCGACAGATACGCAGTATTTT
>TRBJ1-1|TRBV9|.|.
CASSAVTVRSNTEAFF
TGTGCCAGCAGCGCCGTCACTGTGAGGTCGAACACTGAAGCTTTCTTT
>TRBJ1-5|TRBV4-1|.|.
CASSPDSGTVGQPQHF
TGCGCCAGCAGCCCCGACTCCGGGACTGTGGGTCAGCCCCAGCATTTT
>TRBJ2-1|TRBV6-5|.|TRBD1
CASSWDRGYNEQFF
TGTGCCAGCAGTTGGGACAGGGGATACAATGAGCAGTTCTTC
>TRBJ2-1|TRBV10-1|.|TRBD2
CASRPGLANGEQFF
TGCGCCAGCAGGCCGGGACTAGCAAACGGTGAGCAGTTCTTC
>TRBJ2-5|TRBV19|.|TRBD1
CASSLTGVLETQYF
TGTGCCAGTAGCCTCACAGGGGTTCTAGAGACCCAGTACTTC
>TRBJ1-2|TRBV30|few|.
CAWVRSRANYGYTF
TGTGCCTGGGTACGGAGCAGGGCTAACTATGGCTACACCTTC
>TRBJ2-2|TRBV9|.|.
CASSPRPQGAGELFF
TGTGCCAGCAGCCCGCGACCCCAGGGTGCCGGGGAGCTGTTTTTT
>TRBJ1-1|TRBV18|.|.
CASSPRSGNTEAFF
TGTGCCAGCTCACCACGTTCAGGGAACACTGAAGCTTTCTTT
>TRBJ1-1|TRBV7-8|.|TRBD1
CASSWDPGQMNTEAFF
TGTGCCAGCAGCTGGGACCCGGGACAGATGAACACTGAAGCTTTCTTT